The clone carrying this T cell receptor (beta chain) came up a few times. This clone may be a read error of a much larger clone one base away. Trimming removed 6 bases from V and 3 bases from J, with 11 bases in between. This CDR3 has 13 residues. Germline CDR1 and CDR2: MNHEY and SVGAGI. These data belong to a study of molecular identifiers for immune sequencing clone quantification. TCRdb recomputed calls from the PCR reads with MiXCR, one row per CDR3 protein. The data hold 70,000 to 95,000 distinct CDR3 sequences, with 15% to 20% observed a single time. Sequences were obtained from naive CD8+ T cells from blood, with Jurkat cell RNA spiked in. Subset defined: FACS-sorted CD8+CD4-CCR7+CD45RA+ naive T cells. This rearrangement joins TRBV6-5 to TRBJ1-2; unclear D gene. This TCR was sampled from a human donor in good health. Some libraries in this study had Jurkat cell RNA spiked in. DNA of the CDR3: TGTGCCAGCAGGTCCGACGCATACTATGGCTACACCTTC. Translating gives CASRSDAYYGYTF.